This TCR beta chain was obtained from a study of blood T cell repertoires in COVID-19. Symptom resolution, clearance, or two negative PCRs marked donors in Cohort 3 as recovered. Germline values: CDR1 MNHEY, CDR2 SMNVEV (reference sequence). The CDR3 is made up of 14 amino acids. V gave up 6 bases and J gave up 5 bases, with 16 bases separating them. In the original processing: Reference gene primer amplification in the assay estimated nucleated cell counts. Repertoires were generated with immunoSEQ multiplex PCR, while TCRdb's copy carries only in-frame clones and drops some. Clone size and the V and J calls come from that table; the DNA yielded D and trimming. Altogether roughly 290,000 clones are present, 75% to 90% being singletons, with the ten largest covering less than 2.5%.

The gene calls are TRBV27 and TRBJ1-1; D is unclear. The origin of this receptor is a man aged 25-40 years who had recovered from COVID-19. The sample comprised PBMCs or T cells enriched from blood (not recorded which). CDR3 nucleotide sequence: TGTGCCAGCAGATTGACAAGCCTGGCGACTGAAGCTTTCTTT. As protein: CASRLTSLATEAFF.